A single count supports the clone carrying this TCR beta chain. Germline V gives CDR1 SGHTA, CDR2 FQGNSA. The V gene lost 1 base and the J gene lost 4 bases, with 14 bases spanning the gap. The CDR3 extends over 15 amino acids. This sample was taken from a study of cytomegalovirus exposure and HLA in healthy donors. The PCR contained 60 Vbeta and 13 Jbeta primers. Profiling relied on immunoSEQ multiplex PCR, and the TCRdb table lists in-frame clones only, not all of them. The sample consists of fewer than 200,000 clones, around 90% of them appearing once. Sequencing used PBMCs. This TCR was recovered from a boy aged 2-15 years in good health and CMV-seronegative. This chain connects TRBV7-2 to TRBJ2-7, with TRBD2 as a possible D gene (5 bases). The CDR3, as DNA: TGTGCCAGCAGCTTAGGAGCGGCCGTTGGGTACGAGCAGTACTTC. Translated, it gives CASSLGAAVGYEQYF.